The source of this T cell receptor (beta chain) is a study of radiotherapy plus CTLA-4 blockade in lung cancer. Study background: Objective response was observed in more than 15% of patients, and disease control in less than 35%. Findings of the study overall: Some TCR clones had been derived from tumors. These clones expanded in peripheral blood after radiotherapy plus ipilimumab.

In the case of this clone: What it binds is not known.

The data were produced by immunoSEQ multiplex PCR, yet TCRdb's version contains in-frame clones alone and is incomplete. This sample carries about 28,000 clones, approximately 81% of them seen once, and the ten largest clones take 16%. This CDR3 region has 14 residues. V gave up 2 bases and J gave up 4 bases, with 11 bases separating them. Germline loops: CDR1 MDHEN, CDR2 SYDVKM. This receptor was identified in a human donor with non-small cell lung cancer that progressed on radiotherapy plus ipilimumab. Sequencing used peripheral blood, obtained from a patient treated with radiotherapy plus ipilimumab. The rearrangement links TRBV28 to TRBJ1-1; tentatively, D is TRBD1 (6 bases). The CDR3 nucleotides are TGTGCCAGCAGTTTAGGGAACAGGGTCACTGAAGCTTTCTTT. Residues: CASSLGNRVTEAFF.